The T cell receptor beta chain under discussion was sequenced for a study of blood T cells in healthy people across ages. Regarding the study as a whole: Whereas aged donors had fewer naive CD4+ cells, long-lived donors had more of them and higher diversity.

Germline V gives CDR1 MNHNS, CDR2 SASEGT. Trimming took 10 bases from V and 4 from J, leaving 16 bases between them. The CDR3 is 13 residues long. This clonotype was seen only a few times. The antigen is not known. Together with a sample-barcoded 5' primer, a J-beta primer mix was included in a second PCR lasting about 6 to 11 cycles. Each cDNA molecule was tagged by a template-switch adaptor with 12 random nucleotides. Each CDR3 protein gets one entry after TCRdb re-called the 5' RACE reads with MiXCR. The repertoire holds fewer than 2 million distinct CDR3 sequences, approximately 39% seen once, with more than 20% in the top ten.

The TCR originated in a human donor in good health. V is TRBV6-1 and J is TRBJ1-2; a weak D match, TRBD1 (5 bases). The material sequenced was blood. The CDR3 DNA is TGTGCCAACAGGAAGGTTGGGATCTATGGCTACACCTTC. Encoded protein: CANRKVGIYGYTF.